This record looks at one T cell receptor (beta chain) sequence and its context. Its antigen remains undetermined. The record has no base qualities; no much larger clone is one base away. This entry is derived from a study of response to subunit inactivated influenza vaccine (dated by TCRdb to the late 2010s). Describing the broader study: Deep quantitative T cell receptor repertoire profiling was used in the study to track responses to a trivalent subunit inactivated influenza vaccine.

Library preparation was by RT-PCR. The run used an Illumina HiSeq 2500. In-frame beta chains were kept once TCRdb had trimmed the public reads at Q25 with fastp and called clones with MiXCR. Rows are combined by CDR3 protein, so each entry shows the most common genes and DNA. A total of 590,000 or so distinct CDR3 sequences appear in this sample, 14% of them only once. 6% to 9.5% of the sample is in the top ten clones. Study-wide conclusions, independent of this receptor: The authors suggested that each seasonal influenza vaccination may recruit only a limited number of new T cells.

For CDR1 and CDR2, the germline V gene lists MDHEN and SYDVKM. V is cut back by 3 bases and J by 2 bases, with 3 bases in the junction unmatched. CDR3 length: 15 amino acids, cysteine to phenylalanine. Solely the CDR3 DNA is kept, with 45 bases framed from the first base. The source was PBMCs from blood, collected 14 to 15 days before vaccination. The sequence is built from TRBV28 and TRBJ2-7, and 11 junctional nucleotides match TRBD2. The source of this sequence is a man between 45 and 60 years old who received an inactivated influenza vaccine. Donor details come from another sample of the same person, matched by shared clones. CDR3 loop: CASSFETSGAYEQYF. The sequence in DNA is TGTGCCAGCAGTTTTGAGACTAGCGGGGCCTACGAGCAGTACTTC.